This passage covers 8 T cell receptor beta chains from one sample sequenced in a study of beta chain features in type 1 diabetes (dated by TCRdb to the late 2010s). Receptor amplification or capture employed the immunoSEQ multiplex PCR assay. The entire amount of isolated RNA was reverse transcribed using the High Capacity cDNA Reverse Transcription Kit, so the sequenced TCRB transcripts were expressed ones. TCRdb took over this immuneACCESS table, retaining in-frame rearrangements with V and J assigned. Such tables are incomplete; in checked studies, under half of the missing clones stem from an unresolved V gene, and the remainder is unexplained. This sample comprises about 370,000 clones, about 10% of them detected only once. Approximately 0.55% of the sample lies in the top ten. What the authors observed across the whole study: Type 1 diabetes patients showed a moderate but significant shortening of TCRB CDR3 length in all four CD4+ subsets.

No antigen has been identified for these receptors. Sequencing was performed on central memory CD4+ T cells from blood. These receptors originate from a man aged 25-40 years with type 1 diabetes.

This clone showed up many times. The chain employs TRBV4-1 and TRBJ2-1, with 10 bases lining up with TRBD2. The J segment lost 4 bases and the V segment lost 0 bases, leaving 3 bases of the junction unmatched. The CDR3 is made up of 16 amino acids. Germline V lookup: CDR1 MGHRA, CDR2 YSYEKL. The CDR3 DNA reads TGCGCCAGCAGCCAAGACGGGACTAGCGTATACAATGAGCAGTTCTTC. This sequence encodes CASSQDGTSVYNEQFF.

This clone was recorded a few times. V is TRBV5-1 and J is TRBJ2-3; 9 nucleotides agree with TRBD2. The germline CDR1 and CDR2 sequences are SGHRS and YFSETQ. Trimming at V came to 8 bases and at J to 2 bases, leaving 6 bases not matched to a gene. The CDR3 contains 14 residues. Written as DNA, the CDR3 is TGCGCCAGTACGACTAGCGGTGCCACAGATACGCAGTATTTT. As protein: CASTTSGATDTQYF.

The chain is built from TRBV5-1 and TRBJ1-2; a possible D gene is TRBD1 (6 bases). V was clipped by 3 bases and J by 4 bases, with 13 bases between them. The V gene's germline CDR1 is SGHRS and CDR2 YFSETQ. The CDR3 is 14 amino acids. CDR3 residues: CASSSGQRSYGYTF. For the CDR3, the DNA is TGCGCCAGCAGCTCCGGACAGAGATCCTATGGCTACACCTTC.

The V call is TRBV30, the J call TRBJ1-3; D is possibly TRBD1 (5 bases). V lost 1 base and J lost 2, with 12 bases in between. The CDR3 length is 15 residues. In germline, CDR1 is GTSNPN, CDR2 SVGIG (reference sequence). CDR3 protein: CAWSDWSGPGNTIYF. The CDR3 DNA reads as TGTGCCTGGAGTGATTGGTCGGGACCTGGAAACACCATATATTTT.

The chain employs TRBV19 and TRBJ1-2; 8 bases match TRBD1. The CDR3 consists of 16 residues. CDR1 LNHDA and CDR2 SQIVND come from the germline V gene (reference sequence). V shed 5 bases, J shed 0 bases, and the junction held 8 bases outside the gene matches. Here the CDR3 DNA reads TGTGCCAGTAGTCCAGGGGGCAGACAAGCTAACTATGGCTACACCTTC. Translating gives CASSPGGRQANYGYTF.

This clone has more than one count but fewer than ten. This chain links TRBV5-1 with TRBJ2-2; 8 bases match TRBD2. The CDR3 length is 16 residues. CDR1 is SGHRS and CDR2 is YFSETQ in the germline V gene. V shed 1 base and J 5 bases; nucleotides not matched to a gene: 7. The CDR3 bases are TGCGCCAGCAGCTTGAGGACTAGCCTTCAGACCGGGGAGCTGTTTTTT. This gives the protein CASSLRTSLQTGELFF.

CDR3 in DNA: TGTGCCAGTATAACGGGCGGGATGAACACCGGGGAGCTGTTTTTT. As protein: CASITGGMNTGELFF. The rearrangement links TRBV19 to TRBJ2-2; TRBD2 might be the D (6 bases). Per germline, CDR1 LNHDA and CDR2 SQIVND (reference sequence). The CDR3 loop spans 15 amino acids. V was pared by 7 bases and J by 1 base, with 13 bases between.

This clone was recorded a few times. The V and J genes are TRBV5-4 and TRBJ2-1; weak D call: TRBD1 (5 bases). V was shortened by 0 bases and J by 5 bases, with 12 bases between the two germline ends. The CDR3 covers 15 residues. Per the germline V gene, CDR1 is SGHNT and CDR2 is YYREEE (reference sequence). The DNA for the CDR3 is TGTGCCAGCAGCTTGGGGGCAGGGCTCGACAATGAGCAGTTCTTC. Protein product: CASSLGAGLDNEQFF.